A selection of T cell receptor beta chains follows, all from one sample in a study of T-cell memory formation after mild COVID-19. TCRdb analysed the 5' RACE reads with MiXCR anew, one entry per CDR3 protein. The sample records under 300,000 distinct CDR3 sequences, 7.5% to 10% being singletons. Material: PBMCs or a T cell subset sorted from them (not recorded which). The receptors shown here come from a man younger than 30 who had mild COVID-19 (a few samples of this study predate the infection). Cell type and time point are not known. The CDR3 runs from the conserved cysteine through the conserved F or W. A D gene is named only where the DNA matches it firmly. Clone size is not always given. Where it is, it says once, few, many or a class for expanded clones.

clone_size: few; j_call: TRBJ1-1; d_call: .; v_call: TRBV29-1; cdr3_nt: TGCAGCGCCGGGACTAGGTCGAACACTGAAGCTTTCTTT; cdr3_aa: CSAGTRSNTEAFF
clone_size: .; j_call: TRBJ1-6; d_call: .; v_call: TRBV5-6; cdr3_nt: TGTGCCAGCAGTTACACGGACAGAAATAATTCACCCCTCCACTTT; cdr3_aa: CASSYTDRNNSPLHF
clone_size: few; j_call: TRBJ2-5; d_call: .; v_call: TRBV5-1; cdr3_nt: TGCGCCAGCAGCGCGGGACCAACCCAAGAGACCCAGTACTTC; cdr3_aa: CASSAGPTQETQYF
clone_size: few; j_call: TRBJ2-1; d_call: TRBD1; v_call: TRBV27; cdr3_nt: TGTGCCAGCAGTTTCCCCGCGGGACAGGGGATTTACAATGAGCAGTTCTTC; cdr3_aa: CASSFPAGQGIYNEQFF
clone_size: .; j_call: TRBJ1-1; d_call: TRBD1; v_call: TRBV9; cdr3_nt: TGTGCCAGCAGCGTAGGGGGGGCAGGGGGCGAAGCTTTCTTT; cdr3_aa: CASSVGGAGGEAFF
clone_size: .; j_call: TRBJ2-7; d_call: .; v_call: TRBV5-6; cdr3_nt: TGTGCCAGCAGCCGTGGCAGGGGAGCCTACGAGCAGTACTTC; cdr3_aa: CASSRGRGAYEQYF
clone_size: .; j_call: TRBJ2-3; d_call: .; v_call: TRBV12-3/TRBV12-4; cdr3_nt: TGTGCCAGCAGTTTTCGGGGTTCAGATACGCAGTATTTT; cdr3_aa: CASSFRGSDTQYF
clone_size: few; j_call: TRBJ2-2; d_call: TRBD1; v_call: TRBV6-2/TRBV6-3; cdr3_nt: TGTGCCAGCAGTCTATTGGGACAGGGGGCCGGCGGGGAGCTGTTTTTT; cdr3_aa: CASSLLGQGAGGELFF
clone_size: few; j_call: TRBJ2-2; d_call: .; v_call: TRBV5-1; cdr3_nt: TGCGCCAGCAGCTTGGGGGACATAGCGAACACCGGGGAGCTGTTTTTT; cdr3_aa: CASSLGDIANTGELFF
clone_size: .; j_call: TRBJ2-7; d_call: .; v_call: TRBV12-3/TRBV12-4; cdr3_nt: TGTGCCAGCAGTTCCGGGCGCGAGCAGTACTTC; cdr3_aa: CASSSGREQYF
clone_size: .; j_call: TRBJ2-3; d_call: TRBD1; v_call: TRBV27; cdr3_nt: TGTGCCAGCACTAGACAGGGCCGCACAGATACGCAGTATTTT; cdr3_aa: CASTRQGRTDTQYF
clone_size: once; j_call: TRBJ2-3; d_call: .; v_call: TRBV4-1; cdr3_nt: TGCGCCAGCAGCCAAGGGACAGCAAGAGATACGCAGTATTTT; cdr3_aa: CASSQGTARDTQYF
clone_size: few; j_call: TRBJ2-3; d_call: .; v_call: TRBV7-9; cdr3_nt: TGTGCCAGCAGCTTAGCCGGGGGGCAGCCCACCTATACGCAGTATTTT; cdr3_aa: CASSLAGGQPTYTQYF
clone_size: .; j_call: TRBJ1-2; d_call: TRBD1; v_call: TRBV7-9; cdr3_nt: TGTGCCAGCAGCCGGGACAGATATGGCTACACCTTC; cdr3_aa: CASSRDRYGYTF
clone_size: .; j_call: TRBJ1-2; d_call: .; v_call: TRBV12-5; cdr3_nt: TGTGCTAGTGGTTTGGAGACCAGCTCCGGCGGCTACACCTTC; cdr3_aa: CASGLETSSGGYTF
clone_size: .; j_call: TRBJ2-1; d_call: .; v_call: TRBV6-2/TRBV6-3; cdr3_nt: TGTGCCAGCAGTTACTCTGGGGTCGAATACAATGAGCAGTTCTTC; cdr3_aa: CASSYSGVEYNEQFF
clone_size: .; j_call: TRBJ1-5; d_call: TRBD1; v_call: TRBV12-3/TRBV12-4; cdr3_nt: TGTGCCAGCAGTCCCGGGACAGGGGTGGTTCAGCCCCAGCATTTT; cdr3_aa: CASSPGTGVVQPQHF
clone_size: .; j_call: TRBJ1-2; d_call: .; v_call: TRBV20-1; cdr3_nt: TGCAGTGCCATGACAGCCGGCTATGGCTACACCTTC; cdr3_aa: CSAMTAGYGYTF
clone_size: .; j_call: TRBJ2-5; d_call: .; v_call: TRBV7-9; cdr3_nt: TGTGCCAGCAGCTTAAGCACGGGAGACTGGCCAGGGACCCAGTACTTC; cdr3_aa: CASSLSTGDWPGTQYF
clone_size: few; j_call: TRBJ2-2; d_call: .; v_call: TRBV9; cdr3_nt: TGTGCCAGCAGCGTAGCTGGGAGCTTGAACACCGGGGAGCTGTTTTTT; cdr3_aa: CASSVAGSLNTGELFF
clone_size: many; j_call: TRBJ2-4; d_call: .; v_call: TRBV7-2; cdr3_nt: TGTGCCAGCCAGTCGGAGGGCATTCAGTACTTC; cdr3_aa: CASQSEGIQYF
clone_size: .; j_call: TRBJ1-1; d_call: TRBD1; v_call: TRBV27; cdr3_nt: TGTGCCAGCAGTTCGGGGGACAGTTTACGGAACACTGAAGCTTTCTTT; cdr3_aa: CASSSGDSLRNTEAFF
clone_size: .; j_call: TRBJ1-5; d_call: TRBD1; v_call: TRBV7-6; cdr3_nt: TGTGCCAGCAGCTCGCAGACAGGGAGCAATCAGCCCCAGCATTTT; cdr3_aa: CASSSQTGSNQPQHF
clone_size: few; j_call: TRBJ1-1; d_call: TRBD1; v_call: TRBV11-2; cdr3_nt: TGTGCCAGCAGCCAAGACAGGGGGTTCGTGATGAACACTGAAGCTTTCTTT; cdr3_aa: CASSQDRGFVMNTEAFF
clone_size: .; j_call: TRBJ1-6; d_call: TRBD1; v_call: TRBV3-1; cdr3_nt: TGTGCCAGCAGACCAACCGGGACAGCGAATTCACCCCTCCACTTT; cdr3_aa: CASRPTGTANSPLHF
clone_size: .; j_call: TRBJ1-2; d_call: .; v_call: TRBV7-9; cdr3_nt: TGTGCCAGCAGCTTCGGATGGTCCTCTAACTATGGCTACACCTTC; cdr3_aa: CASSFGWSSNYGYTF
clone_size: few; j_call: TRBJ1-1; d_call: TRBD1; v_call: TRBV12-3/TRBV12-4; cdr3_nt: TGTGCCAGCAAAACAGGGGTCAACACTGAAGCTTTCTTT; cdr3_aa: CASKTGVNTEAFF
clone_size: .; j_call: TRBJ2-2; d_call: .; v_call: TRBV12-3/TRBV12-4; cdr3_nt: TGTGCCAGCGGAAGAGGGGTGGCCGGGGAGCTGTTTTTT; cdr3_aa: CASGRGVAGELFF
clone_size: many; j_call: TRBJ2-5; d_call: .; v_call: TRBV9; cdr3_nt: TGTGCCAGCAGTGAGGGGTACTCGCGGGCAGAGACCCAGTACTTC; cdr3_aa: CASSEGYSRAETQYF
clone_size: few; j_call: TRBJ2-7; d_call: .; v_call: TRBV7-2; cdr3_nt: TGTGCCAGCAGCCGGGTGGGGTTGAGCTCCTACGAGCAGTACTTC; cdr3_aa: CASSRVGLSSYEQYF
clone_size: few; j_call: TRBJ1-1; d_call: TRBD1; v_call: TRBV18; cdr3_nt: TGTGCCAGCTCAGGACAGGGGGGGCCTGAAGCTTTCTTT; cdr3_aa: CASSGQGGPEAFF
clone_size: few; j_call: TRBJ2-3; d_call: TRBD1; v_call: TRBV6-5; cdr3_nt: TGTGCCAGCAGTTACCGTTTCACCGGGACAGGGAACACAGATACGCAGTATTTT; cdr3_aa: CASSYRFTGTGNTDTQYF
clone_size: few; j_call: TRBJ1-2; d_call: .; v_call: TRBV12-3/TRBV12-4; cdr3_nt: TGTGCCAGCCAATCCGACTATGGCTACACCTTC; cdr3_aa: CASQSDYGYTF
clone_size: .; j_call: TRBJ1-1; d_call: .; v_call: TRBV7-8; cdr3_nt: TGTGCCAGCAGCGGAGCCCTGCTGGCTGAAGCTTTCTTT; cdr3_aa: CASSGALLAEAFF
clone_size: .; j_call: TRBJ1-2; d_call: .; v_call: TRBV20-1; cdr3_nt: TGCAGTGCTAGCCTCAGGGAGGAGGGCTACACCTTC; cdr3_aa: CSASLREEGYTF
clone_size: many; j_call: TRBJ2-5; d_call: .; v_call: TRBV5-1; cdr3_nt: TGCGCCAGCAGCTCCCTCCCTCCGGGACGCAGCCAAGAGACCCAGTACTTC; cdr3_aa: CASSSLPPGRSQETQYF
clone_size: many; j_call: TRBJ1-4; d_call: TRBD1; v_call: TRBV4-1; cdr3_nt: TGCGCCAGCAGCTCAGAACAGGGGCCAACTAATGAAAAACTGTTTTTT; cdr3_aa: CASSSEQGPTNEKLFF
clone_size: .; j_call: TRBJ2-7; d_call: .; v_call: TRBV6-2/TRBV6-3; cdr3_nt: TGTGCCAGCAGTTATCTAACGGACTACGAGCAGTACTTC; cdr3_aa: CASSYLTDYEQYF
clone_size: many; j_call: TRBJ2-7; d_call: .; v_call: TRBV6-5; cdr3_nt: TGTGCCAGCAGTTACCGGGGCAGTGGCGCTGATTCCTACGAGCAGTACTTC; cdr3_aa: CASSYRGSGADSYEQYF
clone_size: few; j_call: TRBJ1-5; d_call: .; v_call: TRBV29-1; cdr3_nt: TGCAGCGTTGAAGGGGGAAGCAATCAGCCCCAGCATTTT; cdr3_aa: CSVEGGSNQPQHF
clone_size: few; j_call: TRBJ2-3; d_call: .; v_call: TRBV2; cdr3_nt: TGTGCCAGCAGTGTCGAGGGATCGGCACATACGCAGTATTTT; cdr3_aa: CASSVEGSAHTQYF